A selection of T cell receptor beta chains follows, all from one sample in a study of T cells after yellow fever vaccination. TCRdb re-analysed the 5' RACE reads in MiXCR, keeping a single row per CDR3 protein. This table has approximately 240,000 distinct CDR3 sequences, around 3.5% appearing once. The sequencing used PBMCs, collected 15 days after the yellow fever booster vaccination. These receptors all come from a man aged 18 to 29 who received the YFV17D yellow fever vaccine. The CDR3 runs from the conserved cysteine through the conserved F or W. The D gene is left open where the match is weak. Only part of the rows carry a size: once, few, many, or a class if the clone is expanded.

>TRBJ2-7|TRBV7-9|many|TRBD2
TGTGCCAGCAGCCTCATAGCGGGGGGGCCCCACGAGCAGTACTTC
CASSLIAGGPHEQYF
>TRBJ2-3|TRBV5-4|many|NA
TGTGCCAGCAGCCAGGGACGGTCGGAGGCAGATACGCAGTATTTT
CASSQGRSEADTQYF
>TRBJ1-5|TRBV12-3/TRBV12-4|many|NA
TGTGCCAGCAGCACTCAGGGCACTGGGCAGCCCCAGCATTTT
CASSTQGTGQPQHF
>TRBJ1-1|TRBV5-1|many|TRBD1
TGCGCCACCAAGGGACAGGGGTCGGCCACTGAAGCTTTCTTT
CATKGQGSATEAFF
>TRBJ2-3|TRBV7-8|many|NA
TGTGCCAGCTCTCCCCTTGACGTCGGTACGCAGTATTTT
CASSPLDVGTQYF
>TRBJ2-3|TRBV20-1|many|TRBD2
TGCAGTGCTACCTATCGCGCGGGGGACACAGATACGCAGTATTTT
CSATYRAGDTDTQYF
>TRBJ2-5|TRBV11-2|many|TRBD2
TGTGCCAGCAGCCCGGGGCAAGCGGGGGGGCTCGAGACCCAGTACTTC
CASSPGQAGGLETQYF
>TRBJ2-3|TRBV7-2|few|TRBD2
TGTGCCAGCAGCCTAACAATAGCGGGGAAAGGGGATACGCAGTATTTT
CASSLTIAGKGDTQYF
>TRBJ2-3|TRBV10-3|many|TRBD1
TGTGCCATCAGCGGACAGGGAGATACGCAGTATTTT
CAISGQGDTQYF
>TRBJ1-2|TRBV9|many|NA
TGTGCCAGCAGCGTAGGAGGGGGAACCTATGGCTACACCTTC
CASSVGGGTYGYTF
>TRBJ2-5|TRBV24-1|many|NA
TGTGCCACCAGTGATGCAGCGGAAGAGACCCAGTACTTC
CATSDAAEETQYF
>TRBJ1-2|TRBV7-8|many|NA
TGTGCCAGCAGCTGGGAGGGTGGCTACACCTTC
CASSWEGGYTF
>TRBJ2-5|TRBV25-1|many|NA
TGTGCCAGCAGTAGGGGACAAAACCAAGAGACCCAGTACTTC
CASSRGQNQETQYF
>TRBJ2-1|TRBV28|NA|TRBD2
TGTGCCAGCAGAAACGGGGGGGGGCCAGGGAATGAGCAGTTCTTC
CASRNGGGPGNEQFF
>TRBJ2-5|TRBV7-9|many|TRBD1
TGTGCCAGCAGCGGACAGGGCGGAGAGACCCAGTACTTC
CASSGQGGETQYF
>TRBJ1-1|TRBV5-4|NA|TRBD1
TGTGCCAGCAGCTCCGGGACAGGGGACACTGAAGCTTTCTTT
CASSSGTGDTEAFF
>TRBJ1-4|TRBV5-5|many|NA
TGTGCCAGCAGCTTGGGGACCGGCGGGGAAAAACTGTTTTTT
CASSLGTGGEKLFF
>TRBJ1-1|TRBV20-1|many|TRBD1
TGCAGTGCTGTGGGGACAGGGGGCACTGAAGCTTTCTTT
CSAVGTGGTEAFF
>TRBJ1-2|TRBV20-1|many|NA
TGCAGTGCTACCCCGCCGGCTAACTATGGCTACACCTTC
CSATPPANYGYTF
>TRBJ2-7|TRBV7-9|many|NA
TGTGCCAGCAGCTTAGGGGTCGGGCCAACCCTCGGGATGGAGCAGTACTTC
CASSLGVGPTLGMEQYF
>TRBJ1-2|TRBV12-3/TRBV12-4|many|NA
TGTGCCAGCAGTTTGGGATCACGGGATCAAGGTGGCTACACCTTC
CASSLGSRDQGGYTF
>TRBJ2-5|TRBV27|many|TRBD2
TGTGCCAGCAGTTACCTTCCCCCCGGGGGGGGGGCCCAGTACTTC
CASSYLPPGGGAQYF
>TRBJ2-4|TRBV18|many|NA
TGTGCCAGCTCACCAGCTTCCATACTAGCCAAAAACATTCAGTACTTC
CASSPASILAKNIQYF
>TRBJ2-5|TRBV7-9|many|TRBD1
TGTGCCAGCAGCCCCCGACAGGGGGTACAGGAAGAGACCCAGTACTTC
CASSPRQGVQEETQYF
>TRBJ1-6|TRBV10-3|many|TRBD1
TGTGCCATCAGCCTGACAGGGGAATACAATTCACCCCTCCACTTT
CAISLTGEYNSPLHF
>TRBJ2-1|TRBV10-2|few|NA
TGCGCCAGCAGTGGGTCACTAGGCAGCCCGTTCTTC
CASSGSLGSPFF
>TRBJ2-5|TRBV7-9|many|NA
TGTGCCAGCTCCTCCCCAGGAGCGGAGACCCAGTACTTC
CASSSPGAETQYF
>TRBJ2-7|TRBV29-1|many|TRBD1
TGCAGCGTTGAAGAAGGGACAGATAACTACGAGCAGTACTTC
CSVEEGTDNYEQYF
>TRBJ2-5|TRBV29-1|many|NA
TGCAGCGTTGATGGTCCGGGGGCACGTTACCAAGAGACCCAGTACTTC
CSVDGPGARYQETQYF
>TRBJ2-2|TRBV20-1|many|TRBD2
TGCAGTGCTGCCTGGCGGGGGGTTGCCGGGGAGCTGTTTTTT
CSAAWRGVAGELFF
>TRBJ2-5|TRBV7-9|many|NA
TGTGCCAGCAGCTTATCCGGGGAGGTCGGAGAGACCCAGTACTTC
CASSLSGEVGETQYF
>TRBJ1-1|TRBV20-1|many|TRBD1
TGCAGTGCTAGTCCACAGGGGGCGAACACTGAAGCTTTCTTT
CSASPQGANTEAFF
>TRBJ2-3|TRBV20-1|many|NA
TGCAGTGCTAGCGGTAGCACAGATACGCAGTATTTT
CSASGSTDTQYF
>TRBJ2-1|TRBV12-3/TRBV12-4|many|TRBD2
TGTGCCAGCAGTACTAGCGGGGGTTACAGTGAGCAGTTCTTC
CASSTSGGYSEQFF
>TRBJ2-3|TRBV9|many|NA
TGTGCCAGCAGCGTAGATCATCACCCCGCAGATACGCAGTATTTT
CASSVDHHPADTQYF
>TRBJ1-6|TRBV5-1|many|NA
TGCGCCAGCAGCTCCTGGGGCCCGGCAACGTCCAATACGGATTCACCCCTCCACTTT
CASSSWGPATSNTDSPLHF
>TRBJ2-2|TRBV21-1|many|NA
TGTGCCAGCAGCCTAAGGACAGGGAACACCGGGGAGCTGTTTTTT
CASSLRTGNTGELFF
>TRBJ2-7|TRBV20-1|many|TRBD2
TGCAGTGCCCCACACCTGGCTAGCGGGACCTACGAGCAGTACTTC
CSAPHLASGTYEQYF
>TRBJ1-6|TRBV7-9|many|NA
TGTGCCAGCAGCTTTAAGACGGGTGAGGCCCTCCACTTT
CASSFKTGEALHF
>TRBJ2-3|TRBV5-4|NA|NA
TGTGCCAGCAGCTTTCGAGTCGATAGCACAGATACGCAGTATTTT
CASSFRVDSTDTQYF
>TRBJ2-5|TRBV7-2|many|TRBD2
TGTGCCAGCAGCGGTCGACTAGCGGGGGCGAAGGCCGAGACCCAGTACTTC
CASSGRLAGAKAETQYF
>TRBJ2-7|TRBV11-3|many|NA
TGTGCCAGCAGCTTAGGGACTTTGGACGAGCAGTACTTC
CASSLGTLDEQYF
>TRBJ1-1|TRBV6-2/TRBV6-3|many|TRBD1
TGTGCCAGCAGTGACCGGGACAGGGGGAACACTGAAGCTTTCTTT
CASSDRDRGNTEAFF
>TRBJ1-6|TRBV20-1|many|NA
TGCAGTGCTAACCGGGGCTCTAGCTCACCCCTCCACTTT
CSANRGSSSPLHF
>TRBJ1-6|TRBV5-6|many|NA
TGTGCCAGCAGCTTGGGGGTCACCCCAACGGGTAATTCACCCCTCCACTTT
CASSLGVTPTGNSPLHF
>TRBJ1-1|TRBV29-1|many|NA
TGCAGCGCTCCAAATTGGGACACTGAAGCTTTCTTT
CSAPNWDTEAFF
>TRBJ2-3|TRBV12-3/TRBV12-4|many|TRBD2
TGTGCTTCGGCGGGACTAGCGGTCCGGGATACGCAGTATTTT
CASAGLAVRDTQYF
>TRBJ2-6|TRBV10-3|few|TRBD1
TGTGCCATCTTACCGGGACAGGGGGATAGCTCTGGGGCCAACGTCCTGACTTTC
CAILPGQGDSSGANVLTF
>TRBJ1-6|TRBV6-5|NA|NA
TGTGCCAGCACCAATAAATGGACAGAGCTAAGGTTCGAGCCCCTCCACTTT
CASTNKWTELRFEPLHF
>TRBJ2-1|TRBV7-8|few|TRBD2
TGTGCCAGCAGCCCCCAGAGGAGTAGCGGGGGAGCCAATGAGCAGTTCTTC
CASSPQRSSGGANEQFF
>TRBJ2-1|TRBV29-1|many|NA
TGCAGCGTTGGTGACTCGAGCTCCTACAATGAGCAGTTCTTC
CSVGDSSSYNEQFF
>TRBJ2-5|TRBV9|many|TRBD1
TGTGCCAGCAGCGACCCCGACAGGGGGGTGAACCAAGAGACCCAGTACTTC
CASSDPDRGVNQETQYF
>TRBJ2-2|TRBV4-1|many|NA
TGCGCCAGCAGCCAGCGGGTTGAAGTCACCGGGGAGCTGTTTTTT
CASSQRVEVTGELFF